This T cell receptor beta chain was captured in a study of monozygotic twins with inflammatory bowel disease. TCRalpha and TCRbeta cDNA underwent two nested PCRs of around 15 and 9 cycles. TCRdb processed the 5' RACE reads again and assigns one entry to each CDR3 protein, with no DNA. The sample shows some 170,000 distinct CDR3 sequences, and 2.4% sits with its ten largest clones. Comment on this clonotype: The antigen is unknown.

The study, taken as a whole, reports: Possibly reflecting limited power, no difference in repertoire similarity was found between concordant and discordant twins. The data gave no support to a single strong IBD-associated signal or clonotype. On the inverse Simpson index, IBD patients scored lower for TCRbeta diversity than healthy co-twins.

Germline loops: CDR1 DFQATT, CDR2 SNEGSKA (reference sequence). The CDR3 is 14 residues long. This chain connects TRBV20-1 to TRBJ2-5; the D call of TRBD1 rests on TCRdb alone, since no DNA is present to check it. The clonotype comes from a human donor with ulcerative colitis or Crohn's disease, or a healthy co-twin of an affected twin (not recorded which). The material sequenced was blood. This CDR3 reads CSASSSPGGETQYF.